The subject of this entry is one TCR beta chain. Trimming removed 8 bases from V and 4 bases from J; junction bases left unmatched: 9. Germline-derived CDR1 and CDR2 are SGHRS and YFSETQ. CDR3 length equals 14 residues. The data belong to a study of OX40 agonist ivuxolimab in advanced cancers. Across the whole study: The group had a mean age of about 60 years, ranged from about 20 to 80, and was 82.7% male.

Clones were sequenced by immunoSEQ multiplex PCR, and TCRdb holds only the in-frame ones, with some missing. This table holds 80,000 or so clones, around 92% found once. The sequencing used CD4+ or CD8+ T cells sorted from blood, collected in a trial of the OX40 agonist ivuxolimab. The rearrangement links TRBV5-1 to TRBJ2-3, with 8 nucleotides matching TRBD2. The sequence derives from an adult with an advanced solid tumor such as melanoma, head and neck, liver or kidney cancer. CDR3 sequence (DNA): TGCGCCAGTACTCGGGGGGGCGGAGCAGATACGCAGTATTTT. This encodes CASTRGGGADTQYF.